This note documents a single T cell receptor beta chain sequence. From germline, CDR1 is SGHNT and CDR2 YYREEE (reference sequence). Losses at the gene ends were 4 bases for V and 2 bases for J; bases not matched to a gene: 4. This CDR3 is 16 amino acids long. This entry belongs to a study of shared clonotypes between healthy human individuals. Measured with immunoSEQ multiplex PCR; TCRdb has only the in-frame clones, and not every one. This sample has 2.5 million or so clones, with approximately 90% found just once. The sequence was collected from a man in his late teens or twenties in good health. The V and J genes are TRBV5-4 and TRBJ2-2, with 11 positions matching TRBD2. Sample: naive CD4+ T cells sorted from blood. Stated subset: CD45RA+ positively selected. CDR3 amino acids: CASSRGLADNTGELFF. CDR3 DNA: TGTGCCAGCAGCCGGGGACTAGCGGACAACACCGGGGAGCTGTTTTTT. Complete variable domain (other parts from reference TRBV5-4 and TRBJ2-2): ETGVTQSPTHLIKTRGQQVTLRCSSQSGHNTVSWYQQALGQGPQFIFQYYREEENGRGNFPPRFSGLQFPNYSSELNVNALELDDSALYLCASSRGLADNTGELFFGEGSRLTVL.